A single TCR beta chain is shown here with its context. Its antigen remains unknown. This entry is derived from a study of CXCR3-negative and CXCR3-positive naive CD8 T cells. Study at large: Collectively, the libraries yielded about 135 million TRB reads in total, at about 1.5 +/- 0.3 million per library.

The CDR3 spans 15 residues. Germline assignment: CDR1 SQVTM and CDR2 ANQGSEA. CD45RO-CCR7+CD27+CD95- marked naive CD8+ T cells. Study-wide results and limits: CXCR3-expressing naive cells carried TRB CDR3s more hydrophobic than those of CXCR3-negative naive cells.

Preparation of TRB cDNA libraries relied on 5' RACE carrying UMI labels. TCRdb derives one entry per CDR3 protein from the 5' RACE reads, leaving out DNA. This sample's table reports roughly 100,000 distinct CDR3 sequences. The sequence came from a human donor in good health. Some clones in this sample may be carry-over from other donors' samples. V usage is TRBV29-1 and J usage is TRBJ2-3; the D call of TRBD1 rests on TCRdb alone, since no DNA is present to check it. Sequencing used naive CXCR3+ CD8+ T cells from blood. Subset of the sample: CD45RO-CCR7+CD27+CD95- naive CD8+ T cells expressing CXCR3 (TNR3+). This CDR3 reads CSVEPGGQGLYTQYF.